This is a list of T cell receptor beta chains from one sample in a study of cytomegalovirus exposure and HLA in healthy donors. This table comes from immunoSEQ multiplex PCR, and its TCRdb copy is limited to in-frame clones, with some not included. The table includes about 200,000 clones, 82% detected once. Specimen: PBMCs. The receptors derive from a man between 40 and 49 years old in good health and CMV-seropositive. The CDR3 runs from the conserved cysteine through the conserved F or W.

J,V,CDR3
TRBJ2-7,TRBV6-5,CASTMPGSRSEQYF
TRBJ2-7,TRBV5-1,CASSSTGKTPYEQYF
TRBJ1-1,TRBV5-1,CASSLRGFDTEAFF
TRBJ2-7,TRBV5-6,CASSLAGASRTYEQYF
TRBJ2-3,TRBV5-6,CASSLFSRGDSTDTQYF
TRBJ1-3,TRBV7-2,CASSLGTELNTIYF
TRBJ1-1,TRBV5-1,CASSLDLYKNTEAFF
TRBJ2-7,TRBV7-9,CASSLFMQSYEQYF
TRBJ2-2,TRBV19,CASSIVTGELFF
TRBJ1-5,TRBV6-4,CASSPGPGQPQHF
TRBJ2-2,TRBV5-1,CASSFGTPNTGELFF
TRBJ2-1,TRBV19,CATRVGGGGLEQFF
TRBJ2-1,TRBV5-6,CASSLAQRSSYNEQFF
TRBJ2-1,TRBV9,CASSSHRLAGGHEQFF
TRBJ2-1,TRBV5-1,CASSLEQISYNEQFF
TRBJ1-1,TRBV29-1,CSVESETGRWAEAFF
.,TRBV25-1,CASSSGTGLYEQYF
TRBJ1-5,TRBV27,CASSFSRGAAQPQHF
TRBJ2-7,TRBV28,CAVEKGSYEQYF
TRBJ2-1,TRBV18,CASSSERGSSYNEQFF
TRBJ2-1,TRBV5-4,CASSRQGVWDEQFF
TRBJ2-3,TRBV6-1,CASSPSGSVDTQYF
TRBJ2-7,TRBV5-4,CASSLSLAGYEQYF
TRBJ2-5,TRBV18,CASSPAVDIQYF
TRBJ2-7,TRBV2,CASQRTLAGVGEQYF
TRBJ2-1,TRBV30,CAWSHGSSNEQFF
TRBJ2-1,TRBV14,CASSQEWGGDEQFF
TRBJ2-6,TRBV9,CASSDRDRGSGANVLTF
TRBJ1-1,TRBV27,CASSQGMNTEAFF
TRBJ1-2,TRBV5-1,CASSLLQESYGYTF
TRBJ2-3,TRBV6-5,CASSLYSGRVNTQYF
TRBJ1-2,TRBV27,CASSTPGTGTGGYTF
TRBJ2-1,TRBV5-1,CASSYGLAGDRFF
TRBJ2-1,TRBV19,CASSIDLGAGGPGKRNEQFF
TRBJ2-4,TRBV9,CASSALTGSQNIQYF
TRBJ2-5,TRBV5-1,CASSLDGQGGWETQYF
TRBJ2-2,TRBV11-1,CASSRDRLASTGELFF
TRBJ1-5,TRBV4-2,CASSQVRDSGNQPQHF
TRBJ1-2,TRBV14,CASSQDYSARTSGYTF
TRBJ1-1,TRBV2,CASRPTRGMTEAFF
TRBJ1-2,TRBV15,CATSREDLTGGKSGYTF
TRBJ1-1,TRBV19,CASSLTGGWTEAFF
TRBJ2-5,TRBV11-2,CASSLPGHLQEGQYF
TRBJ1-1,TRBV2,CASSYTLTVNTEAFF
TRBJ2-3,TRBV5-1,CASSFTSGTYTDTQYF
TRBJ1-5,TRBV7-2,CASSSREGKGNQPQHF